Presented here are 31 T cell receptor beta chains from one specimen sequenced in a study of breast tumors, draining lymph nodes, adjacent tissues. Axillary draining lymph nodes of breast cancer patients supplied the node samples. TCRdb reprocessed the multiplex PCR reads with MiXCR, giving one entry per CDR3 protein. The sample has over 200,000 distinct CDR3 sequences, 32% seen once; the top ten hold 1.4%. Sequenced sample: axillary lymph node tissue. The receptor source for this set is a female donor with breast cancer. Some clones in this sample may be carry-over from other donors' samples.

This clonotype was counted many times. This could be a read error, since a much larger clone is one nucleotide away. The chain couples TRBV11-3 to TRBJ2-5; D remains unclear. Germline CDR1 SGHNT, CDR2 YENEEA. The V gene lost 0 bases and the J gene lost 5 bases, with 10 bases spanning the gap. CDR3 size: 14 residues. CDR3 protein: CASSLESDAETQYF. The CDR3 DNA reads TGTGCCAGCAGCTTAGAATCGGATGCCGAGACCCAGTACTTC.

This clonotype was detected ten times or more. The rearrangement uses TRBV12-3 or TRBV12-4 and TRBJ2-1; 7 nucleotides align to TRBD1. Losses at the gene ends were 5 bases for V and 8 bases for J; bases not matched to a gene: 9. The length of the CDR3 is 14 residues. CDR3 DNA: TGTGCCAGCAGTCGTGACAGGGTTCGAGATGAGCAGTTCTTC. It translates to CASSRDRVRDEQFF.

The sample holds many counts of this clonotype. This may come from a read error, since a much larger clone is one base off. The V gene is TRBV5-5, the J gene TRBJ2-7; 7 bases fit TRBD1. CDR3 length: 13 amino acids. V dropped 4 bases and J dropped 3; count of bases not matched to a gene: 4. Germline values: CDR1 SGHKS, CDR2 YYEKEE (reference sequence). Here the CDR3 reads CASSEGQNYEQYF. CDR3 sequence (DNA): TGTGCCAGCAGCGAGGGACAGAACTACGAGCAGTACTTC.

This clonotype was seen repeatedly, ten times or more. The chain carries TRBV7-9 and TRBJ2-1; 7 nucleotides agree with TRBD2. Germline-derived CDR1 and CDR2 are SEHNR and FQNEAQ (reference sequence). The CDR3 extends over 15 amino acids. Unmatched junction bases numbered 7, after V lost 8 bases and J lost 0 bases. This chain's CDR3 is CASLEREGSYNEQFF. The CDR3 DNA reads as TGTGCCAGCCTTGAGCGGGAAGGCTCCTACAATGAGCAGTTCTTC.

This clonotype has ten or more counts. This chain joins TRBV7-6 and TRBJ2-7; D may be TRBD1 (6 bases). Trimming took off 5 bases at V and 3 bases at J, with 14 bases between the two ends. CDR3 length: 14 amino acids. Germline V gene data show CDR1 as SGHVS and CDR2 as FNYEAQ. CDR3 sequence reads: CASSPEGQSYEQYF. In DNA form, the CDR3 reads TGTGCCAGCAGCCCCGAAGGACAGAGCTACGAGCAGTACTTC.

At least ten counts were recorded for this clonotype. The gene calls are TRBV12-3 or TRBV12-4 and TRBJ1-5; D unresolved. Trimming cost V 6 bases and J 0 bases, with 15 bases left between them. CDR3 length: 16 amino acids. The CDR3 sequence: CASSEFAPYSNQPQHF. The CDR3 DNA sequence: TGTGCCAGCAGCGAATTTGCCCCCTATAGCAATCAGCCCCAGCATTTT.

For this clonotype: The conserved phenylalanine or tryptophan is not found at the CDR3 terminus, so this likely reflects a read error. The DNA is omitted, as the CDR3 cannot be located on it reliably, and the CDR3 follows TCRdb's listing. This chain uses TRBV24-1 with TRBJ2-5. Germline V gene sequence: CDR1 KGHDR, CDR2 SFDVKD. The CDR3 length equals 14 residues, ends included. Here the CDR3 reads CATRIIETSKPSTS.

The chain has TRBV29-1 and TRBJ2-2, with 13 bases that match TRBD2. The V gene end was trimmed by 4 bases and the J gene end by 4 bases; junction bases not matched to a gene: 9. Per the germline V gene, CDR1 is SQVTM and CDR2 is ANQGSEA. This CDR3 region has 17 residues. This chain's CDR3 is CSVGGRTSGSPTGELFF. CDR3 nucleotides: TGCAGCGTTGGTGGGAGGACTAGCGGGAGCCCCACCGGGGAGCTGTTTTTT.

The V and J genes are TRBV29-1 and TRBJ2-7, with D unclear. The CDR3 has 12 residues. The germline V and J ends were trimmed by 7 bases and 0 bases, with 10 bases remaining between them. CDR1 and CDR2 (germline): SQVTM, ANQGSEA. The CDR3 DNA sequence: TGCAGCGCCAAAGCCGGCTCCTACGAGCAGTACTTC. It is translated as CSAKAGSYEQYF.

CDR3 region: CASSEASGSMDTQYF. CDR3 in DNA: TGTGCCAGCAGTGAGGCTAGCGGGAGTATGGATACGCAGTATTTT. The V call is TRBV25-1, the J call TRBJ2-3; 10 bases fit TRBD2. Trimming took 3 bases from V and 6 from J; bases not matched to a gene: 6. The CDR3 has 15 amino acids. CDR1 is MGHDK and CDR2 is SYGVNS in the germline V gene.

A word on this clonotype: The CDR3 end shows no conserved phenylalanine or tryptophan, and so a read error is likely. Because the CDR3's place on the DNA is in doubt, the DNA is left out and the CDR3 is given as listed by TCRdb. V is TRBV10-3 and J is TRBJ2-5. The CDR3 length equals 8 residues, ends included. Germline V gene sequence: CDR1 ENHRY, CDR2 SYGVKD. CDR3 region: CAISENGQ.

This clonotype has a handful of counts. A much more abundant neighbour one base away suggests this may be a read error. The chain links TRBV5-6 to TRBJ1-6; 7 bases line up with TRBD1. From germline, CDR1 is SGHDT and CDR2 YYEEEE. V lost 4 bases, J lost 10 bases, and 8 bases stayed unmatched. This CDR3 spans 14 amino acids. This CDR3 reads CASSRGQAWSPLHF. The DNA of the CDR3 is TGTGCCAGCAGCAGGGGGCAGGCGTGGTCACCCCTCCACTTT.

This chain links TRBV30 with TRBJ2-6, with TRBD1 matching over 9 bases. V lost 2 bases to trimming and J lost 0 bases; unmatched junction nucleotides: 5. This CDR3 contains 17 residues. The V gene's germline CDR1 is GTSNPN and CDR2 SVGIG (reference sequence). The CDR3 protein is CAWSPGQGGSGANVLTF. CDR3 DNA sequence: TGTGCCTGGAGTCCGGGACAGGGAGGCTCTGGGGCCAACGTCCTGACTTTC.

This clonotype has just a few counts. A read error is possible here, since a much larger clone lies one base away. The chain employs TRBV20-1 and TRBJ2-2; 9 bases are a match to TRBD2. This CDR3 is built from 16 residues. V lost 3 bases and J lost 4; bases outside the gene matches: 9. CDR1 is DFQATT and CDR2 is SNEGSKA in the germline V gene (reference sequence). CDR3 nucleotide sequence: TGCAGTGCTAGGAGACTAGCGGTCCAGACCACCGGGGAGCTGTTTTTT. Translation gives CSARRLAVQTTGELFF.

With regard to this clonotype: This may be a read error: a much more frequent sequence differs by one nucleotide. The chain carries TRBV6-5 and TRBJ2-3; D uncertain. Between the trimmed V and J ends, which lost 4 bases and 4 bases, there was a span of 18 bases. From germline, CDR1 is MNHEY and CDR2 SVGAGI. The CDR3 extends over 16 amino acids. CDR3 in amino acids: CASSSLVGLRPDTQYF. DNA of the CDR3: TGTGCCAGCAGTTCCCTCGTGGGCCTCAGGCCAGATACGCAGTATTTT.

This clonotype has at least ten counts. V and J are TRBV7-6 and TRBJ2-3, with 7 bases that match TRBD1. CDR1 and CDR2 (germline): SGHVS, FNYEAQ. CDR3 length equals 17 residues. The ends lost 4 bases at V and 4 bases at J; junction bases unmatched: 14. The CDR3 DNA reads TGTGCCAGCAGCTCTCTTCGTCCAGACAGGGTCGCAGATACGCAGTATTTT. Translated, it gives CASSSLRPDRVADTQYF. Full variable domain (rest looked up from reference TRBV7-6 and TRBJ2-3): GAGVSQSPRYKVTKRGQDVALRCDPISGHVSLYWYRQALGQGPEFLTYFNYEAQQDKSGLPNDRFSAERPEGSISTLTIQRTEQRDSAMYRCASSSLRPDRVADTQYFGPGTRLTVL.

Ten or more counts support this clonotype. One end of the junction does not line up with germline, which may come from a read error. The rearrangement uses TRBV5-1 and TRBJ2-5; possibly TRBD2 for D (5 bases). The CDR3 consists of 14 residues. The germline CDR1 and CDR2 sequences are SGHRS and YFSETQ. CDR3 nucleotide sequence: TGCGCCAGCAGCTTGGTTGGAGGCCAAGACACCCAGTACTTC. It encodes CASSLVGGQDTQYF.

This clonotype appeared many times. CDR3 sequence: CASSPRDRNTGELFF. CDR3 nucleotide sequence: TGTGCCAGCAGCCCCCGGGACAGGAACACCGGGGAGCTGTTTTTT. V and J are TRBV4-2 and TRBJ2-2, with 7 nucleotides matching TRBD1. Trimming took 4 bases from V and 1 from J; bases not matched to a gene: 3. CDR1 and CDR2 (germline): LGHNA, YNFKEQ. CDR3 length equals 15 residues.

The chain combines TRBV5-4 with TRBJ1-5; TRBD1 matches 11 bases. The germline CDR1 and CDR2 sequences are SGHNT and YYREEE (reference sequence). The CDR3 has 17 residues. The V gene end was trimmed by 4 bases and the J gene end by 1 base; junction bases not matched to a gene: 7. The DNA for the CDR3 is TGTGCCAGCAGCACCCGGACAGGGGGCTGGAGCAATCAGCCCCAGCATTTT. The encoded protein is CASSTRTGGWSNQPQHF. Full variable domain (outside the CDR3, taken from reference TRBV5-4 and TRBJ1-5): ETGVTQSPTHLIKTRGQQVTLRCSSQSGHNTVSWYQQALGQGPQFIFQYYREEENGRGNFPPRFSGLQFPNYSSELNVNALELDDSALYLCASSTRTGGWSNQPQHFGDGTRLSIL.

This clonotype has ten or more counts. This sequence joins TRBV10-3 and TRBJ1-6; 7 nucleotides align to TRBD1. The CDR3 has 11 amino acids. Germline CDR1 ENHRY, CDR2 SYGVKD. J lost 12 bases, V lost 10 bases, and 6 bases had no gene match. The CDR3 DNA reads TGTGCCACGGGACAGCAACAACCCCTCCACTTT. It yields the protein CATGQQQPLHF.

This clonotype was found many times. This sequence joins TRBV5-1 and TRBJ1-4, with D perhaps TRBD1 (5 bases). Germline V gene lookup returns CDR1 SGHRS and CDR2 YFSETQ. V shed 4 bases and J shed 7 bases, with 14 bases lying between them. The CDR3 consists of 14 residues. The CDR3 reads CASSLSGDAEKLFF. CDR3 coding DNA: TGCGCCAGCAGCCTGAGCGGGGACGCTGAAAAACTGTTTTTT.

On this clonotype: A much larger clonotype is one base distant, so this may be a read error. The rearrangement links TRBV4-1 to TRBJ1-5, with D perhaps matching TRBD1 (5 bases). Trimming cost V 8 bases and J 5 bases, with 16 bases left between them. Germline assignment: CDR1 MGHRA and CDR2 YSYEKL. The CDR3 length is 14 residues. CDR3 in DNA: TGCGCCAGCGGCCCCGGGGACGCGGATCAGCCCCAGCATTTT. The encoded protein is CASGPGDADQPQHF.

This clonotype was seen ten or more times. The V call is TRBV20-1, the J call TRBJ2-1; 7 bases match TRBD2. Per germline, CDR1 DFQATT and CDR2 SNEGSKA (reference sequence). Unmatched junction bases numbered 6, after V lost 3 bases and J lost 7 bases. The CDR3 is made up of 13 amino acids. CDR3 protein: CSASYLSGNEQFF. DNA of the CDR3: TGCAGTGCTAGTTACCTTAGCGGGAATGAGCAGTTCTTC.

The chain carries TRBV7-3 and TRBJ1-1; D is undetermined. V lost 4 bases, J lost 5 bases, and 11 bases lay in between. The CDR3 spans 13 residues. Germline V gene lookup returns CDR1 SGHTA and CDR2 FQGTGA. The CDR3 sequence: CASSSLGGTEAFF. The CDR3 DNA reads TGTGCCAGCAGCTCCTTGGGTGGGACTGAAGCTTTCTTT.

The V call is TRBV10-3, the J call TRBJ1-1; D remains unclear. Germline V gives CDR1 ENHRY, CDR2 SYGVKD. The germline V and J ends were trimmed by 0 bases and 4 bases, with 9 bases remaining between them. The CDR3 loop spans 14 amino acids. The CDR3 region is CAISESVSGTEAFF. The CDR3 DNA reads TGTGCCATCAGTGAGTCAGTGAGTGGCACTGAAGCTTTCTTT.

This clonotype was recorded a few times. The rearrangement links TRBV28 to TRBJ1-4; the D is unclear. Germline CDR1 reads MDHEN; CDR2 reads SYDVKM. Trimming took off 9 bases at V and 5 bases at J, with 19 bases between the two ends. The CDR3 has 15 amino acids. This CDR3 is CASQSLGGLNEKLFF. In DNA, the CDR3 is TGTGCCAGTCAGTCCCTGGGCGGTTTAAATGAAAAACTGTTTTTT.

About this clonotype itself: A much larger clone differs by one base, so this may be a read error. This chain joins TRBV2 and TRBJ2-1, with D perhaps matching TRBD2 (5 bases). The CDR3 is 15 residues long. Germline values: CDR1 SNHLY, CDR2 FYNNEI. The CDR3 region has the DNA TGTGCCAGCAGTGAACGCGACTACAACTACAATGGGCAGTTCTTC. Protein sequence: CASSERDYNYNGQFF.

This sequence joins TRBV6-2 or TRBV6-3 and TRBJ2-1; possible D gene TRBD1, 6 bases. Germline V CDR1 and CDR2: MNHEY, SVGEGT. CDR3 length: 14 amino acids. Trimming pared 6 bases from V and 0 bases from J, leaving 9 bases between. This CDR3 reads CASRQGFSYNEQFF. The CDR3 DNA reads TGTGCCAGCAGACAGGGTTTCTCCTACAATGAGCAGTTCTTC.

The rearrangement joins TRBV4-3 to TRBJ2-7; D perhaps matches TRBD2 (7 bases). V was pared by 4 bases and J by 4 bases, with 14 bases between. In germline, CDR1 is LGHNA, CDR2 YSLEER. CDR3 length: 14 residues. In DNA form, the CDR3 reads TGCGCCAGCAGCCCCTTTGGGGGGGCATACGAGCAGTACTTC. This translates into CASSPFGGAYEQYF.

This clonotype was seen at least ten times. V is TRBV6-6 and J is TRBJ2-7; TRBD2 matches at 11 bases. Germline CDR1 is MNHNY and CDR2 is SVGAGI (reference sequence). Trimming at V came to 5 bases and at J to 1 base, leaving 7 bases not matched to a gene. The CDR3 runs 16 residues. The CDR3 nucleotides are TGTGCCAGCAGTCTTACTAGCGGGGGACCTTCCTACGAGCAGTACTTC. Protein: CASSLTSGGPSYEQYF.

Many counts were recorded for this clonotype. The chain carries TRBV10-3 and TRBJ2-1; the match to TRBD2 covers 9 bases. Per the germline V gene, CDR1 is ENHRY and CDR2 is SYGVKD. The CDR3 consists of 14 residues. J was trimmed by 4 bases and V by 3 bases; bases with no gene match: 1. For the CDR3, the DNA is TGTGCCATCAGTGACGCGGGAGGGTACAATGAGCAGTTCTTC. Translated: CAISDAGGYNEQFF.